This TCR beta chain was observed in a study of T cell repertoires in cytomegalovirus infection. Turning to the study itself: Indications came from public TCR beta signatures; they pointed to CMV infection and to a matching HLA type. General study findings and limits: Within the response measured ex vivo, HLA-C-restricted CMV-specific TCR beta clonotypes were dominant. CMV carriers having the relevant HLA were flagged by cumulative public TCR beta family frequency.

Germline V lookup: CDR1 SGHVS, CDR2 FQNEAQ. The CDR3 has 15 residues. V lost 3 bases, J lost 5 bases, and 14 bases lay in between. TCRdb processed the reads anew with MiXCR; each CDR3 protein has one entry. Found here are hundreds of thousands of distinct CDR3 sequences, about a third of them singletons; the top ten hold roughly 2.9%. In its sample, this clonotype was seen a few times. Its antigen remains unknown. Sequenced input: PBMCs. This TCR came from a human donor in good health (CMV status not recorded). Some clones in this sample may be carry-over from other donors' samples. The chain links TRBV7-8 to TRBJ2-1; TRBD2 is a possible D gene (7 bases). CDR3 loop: CASSFGGGADNEQFF. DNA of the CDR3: TGTGCCAGCAGCTTTGGCGGGGGCGCAGACAATGAGCAGTTCTTC.